Each of the 6 T cell receptor beta chains below was sequenced from the same sample in a study of OX40 agonist ivuxolimab in advanced cancers. Libraries were prepared by immunoSEQ multiplex PCR; TCRdb keeps only in-frame clonotypes and omits some of them. In the table there are more than 80,000 clones, 87% of which are singletons. The input for sequencing was CD4+ or CD8+ T cells sorted from blood, taken in a trial of the OX40 agonist ivuxolimab. These TCRs come from an adult with an advanced solid tumor such as melanoma, head and neck, liver or kidney cancer.

This sequence joins TRBV11-2 and TRBJ2-3, with D possibly TRBD2 on 6 matching bases. Trimming removed 8 bases at V and 5 bases at J, with 14 bases between. The CDR3 sequence is 13 residues long. CDR1 SGHAT and CDR2 FQNNGV come from the germline V gene. CDR3 DNA: TGTGCCAGCCGGACGGGGGAAGGAGATACGCAGTATTTT. This gives the protein CASRTGEGDTQYF.

This clone was seen only a few times. The genes are TRBV11-2 and TRBJ2-5; D unresolved. Germline values: CDR1 SGHAT, CDR2 FQNNGV. Deletions cut 5 bases from V and 3 bases from J, with 10 bases between. The CDR3 consists of 13 residues. The CDR3 DNA is TGTGCCAGCAGCCCCCCGAAGAAAGAGACCCAGTACTTC. It specifies CASSPPKKETQYF.

The rearrangement links TRBV5-6 to TRBJ2-7; perhaps D is TRBD1 or TRBD2 (5 bases each). V dropped 2 bases and J dropped 2 bases, with 17 bases sitting between them. The CDR3 runs 16 residues. From germline, CDR1 is SGHDT and CDR2 YYEEEE. The CDR3 loop reads CASSFSGAPRPYEQYF. CDR3 coding DNA: TGTGCCAGCAGCTTTTCCGGGGCGCCACGGCCCTACGAGCAGTACTTC.

The rearrangement uses TRBV21-1 and TRBJ1-5; the tabulated D call, TRBD1, remains unverified against the DNA. TRBV21-1 corresponds to a pseudogene. The CDR3 length is 19 residues. The CDR3 spells CASSRGQPYEDSTNQPQHF. DNA of the CDR3: TGTGCCAGCAGCCGGGGACAGCCGTACGAAGACTCAACAAATCAGCCCCAGCATTTT.

V gene TRBV11-3 combines with J gene TRBJ2-2; perhaps TRBD1 as D (7 bases). The CDR3 covers 16 residues. Germline CDR1 and CDR2: SGHNT and YENEEA. Between the trimmed V and J ends, which lost 6 bases and 2 bases, there was a span of 16 bases. The CDR3 region has the DNA TGTGCCAGCAGTCAGGGGGGCAGGAAAAACACCGGGGAGCTGTTTTTT. Its protein is CASSQGGRKNTGELFF.

This clone was observed a single time. The gene calls are TRBV2 and TRBJ1-5, with D possibly TRBD1 on 6 matching bases. The V end lost 6 bases, the J end lost 4 bases, and 13 bases lay between the germline ends. This CDR3 has 14 amino acids. Per the germline V gene, CDR1 is SNHLY and CDR2 is FYNNEI. The CDR3 coding sequence is TGTGCCAGCAGCCCCGACAGGTTTAATCAGCCCCAGCATTTT. Its protein product is CASSPDRFNQPQHF.